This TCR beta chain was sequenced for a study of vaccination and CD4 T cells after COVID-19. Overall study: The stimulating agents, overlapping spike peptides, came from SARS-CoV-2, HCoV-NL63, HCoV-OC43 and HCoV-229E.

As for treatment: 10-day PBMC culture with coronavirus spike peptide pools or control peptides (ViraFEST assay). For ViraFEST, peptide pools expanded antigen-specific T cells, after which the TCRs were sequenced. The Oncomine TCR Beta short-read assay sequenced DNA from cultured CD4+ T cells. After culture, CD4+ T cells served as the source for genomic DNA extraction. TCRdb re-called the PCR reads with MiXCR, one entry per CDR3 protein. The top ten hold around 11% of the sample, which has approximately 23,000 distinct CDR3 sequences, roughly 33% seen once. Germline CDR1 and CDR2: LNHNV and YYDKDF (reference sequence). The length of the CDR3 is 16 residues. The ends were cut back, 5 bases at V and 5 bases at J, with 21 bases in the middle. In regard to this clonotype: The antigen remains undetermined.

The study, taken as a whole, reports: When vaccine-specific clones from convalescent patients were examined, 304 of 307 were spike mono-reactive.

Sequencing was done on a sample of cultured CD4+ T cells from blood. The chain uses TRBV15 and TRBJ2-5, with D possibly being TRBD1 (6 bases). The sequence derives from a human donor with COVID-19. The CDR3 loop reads CATSVRTRGSGETQYF. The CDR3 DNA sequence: TGTGCCACCAGCGTACGAACGAGGGGGTCGGGGGAGACCCAGTACTTC.